The TCR beta chain described here comes from a study of T cells after yellow fever vaccination. Germline V gene sequence: CDR1 SQVTM, CDR2 ANQGSEA. The CDR3 totals 15 residues. V gave up 3 bases and J gave up 8 bases, with 22 bases separating them. TCRdb used MiXCR to reprocess the 5' RACE reads, holding one entry per CDR3 protein. The sample yields approximately 170,000 distinct CDR3 sequences, 11% seen once. This TCR came from a man aged 18 to 35 who received the YFV17D yellow fever vaccine. This rearrangement joins TRBV29-1 to TRBJ1-2; D call uncertain. The sample was CD8+ T cells sorted from PBMCs, taken 15 days after the yellow fever booster vaccination. CDR3 DNA: TGCAGCGTTGATCTCTTCGGATCGATGGGCCGCGGCTACACCTTC. Translated, it gives CSVDLFGSMGRGYTF.